This T cell receptor beta chain was obtained from a study of CD8 T cells in ankylosing spondylitis listed by TCRdb under 2017. The study in broad terms: To find TCR variants linked to disease, the study profiled T cell receptor beta repertoires in ankylosing spondylitis patients and healthy donors. The full study cohort was made up of 25 ankylosing spondylitis patients and approximately 100 healthy donors. Peripheral blood was sampled, and synovial fluid was additionally collected from ankylosing spondylitis patients. Results and caveats for the whole study, not just this receptor: A TCR beta motif of 8 or 9 highly homologous amino acid variants appeared characteristic of blood from ankylosing spondylitis patients. Significant enrichment of the disease-linked clones was reported in matched synovial fluid samples from ankylosing spondylitis patients. The disease-linked clones showed a CD8+ phenotype and occurred at relatively low frequencies in peripheral blood. Some of the motif variants had been reported before in the synovial fluid and blood of reactive arthritis patients, a finding that suggests common disease-initiation mechanisms.

The germline V gene yields SGHRS for CDR1 and YFSETQ for CDR2. V and J lose 3 bases and 2 bases, and a span of 15 bases separates them. Spanning cysteine to phenylalanine, the CDR3 consists of 16 amino acids. Of all the DNA, just the CDR3 is kept, 48 bases in frame from base 1. TCRdb shows the sequencer as Illumina HiSeq 2500. Quantitative 5'-RACE with molecular barcodes was used to prepare TCR beta libraries. On the study's bioinformatics: Disease-linked TCR variants were identified with a new computational method built on a probabilistic model of VDJ rearrangement. TCRdb redid the processing of the public reads, applying fastp at Q25 and MiXCR, and retained in-frame beta chains. Merged by CDR3 protein, the rows form single entries marked with the most common genes and DNA. What appears here as the V and J calls and clone size reflects TCRdb's work, not the paper's. For this sample there are 180,000 or so distinct CDR3 sequences; 9.5% to 13% appear just once. Clones ranked in the top ten supply approximately 32% of the sample.

With respect to this clonotype: Which antigen it targets is not known. No qualities accompany the bases; no much larger clone lies one base away.

The sample comprised blood, either unsorted or a sorted T cell fraction (not recorded which). The rearrangement combines TRBV5-1 with TRBJ2-1; TRBD1 might be the D gene, on 6 matching bases. The TCR sequence derives from a male donor with ankylosing spondylitis or in good health (not recorded which). CDR3 region: CASSSVSTGPYNEQFF. The DNA sequence reads TGCGCCAGCAGCTCCGTCTCGACAGGCCCCTACAATGAGCAGTTCTTC.